The sequence of this T cell receptor (beta chain) was determined in a study of T cell repertoires in cytomegalovirus infection. General observations from the study: Dominant in the ex vivo response were TCR beta clonotypes restricted by HLA-C and specific for CMV.

Germline CDR1 reads SGHVS; CDR2 reads FNYEAQ. V shed 4 bases and J 3 bases; nucleotides not matched to a gene: 11. This CDR3 contains 18 residues. As concerns this clonotype: Its antigen remains unidentified.

TCRdb re-analysed the reads in MiXCR, keeping a single row per CDR3 protein. This sample has about 47,000 distinct CDR3 sequences, with about 21% found just once. The J gene is TRBJ2-3, the V gene TRBV7-6; TRBD2 matches at 12 bases. The TCR originated in a human donor in good health (CMV status not recorded). Some clones in this sample may be carry-over from other donors' samples. The sample here was CD8+ T cells from cultured PBMCs, taken from culture after CMV antigen stimulation. In DNA form, the CDR3 reads TGTGCCAGCAGCTCTACTAGCGGGAGGCAGGGGAGGACAGATACGCAGTATTTT. It is translated as CASSSTSGRQGRTDTQYF.